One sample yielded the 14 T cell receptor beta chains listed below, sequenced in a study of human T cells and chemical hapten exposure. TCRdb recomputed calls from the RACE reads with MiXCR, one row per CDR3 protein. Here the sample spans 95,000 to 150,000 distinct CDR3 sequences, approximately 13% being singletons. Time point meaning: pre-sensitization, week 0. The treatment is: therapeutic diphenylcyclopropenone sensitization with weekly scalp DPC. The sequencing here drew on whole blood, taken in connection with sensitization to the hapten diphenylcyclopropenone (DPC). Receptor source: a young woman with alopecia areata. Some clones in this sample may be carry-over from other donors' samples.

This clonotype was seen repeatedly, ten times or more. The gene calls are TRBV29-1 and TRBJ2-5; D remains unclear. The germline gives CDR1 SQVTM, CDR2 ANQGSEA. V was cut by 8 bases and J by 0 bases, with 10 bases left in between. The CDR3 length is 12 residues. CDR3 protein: CSSASYQETQYF. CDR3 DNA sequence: TGCAGCTCCGCTTCGTACCAAGAGACCCAGTACTTC.

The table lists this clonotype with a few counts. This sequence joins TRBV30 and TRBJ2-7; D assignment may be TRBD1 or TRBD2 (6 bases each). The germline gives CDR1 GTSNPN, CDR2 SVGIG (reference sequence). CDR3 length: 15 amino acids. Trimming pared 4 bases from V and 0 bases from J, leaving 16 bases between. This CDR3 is CAWTTQRGPSYEQYF. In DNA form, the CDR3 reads TGTGCCTGGACCACACAACGGGGGCCCTCCTACGAGCAGTACTTC.

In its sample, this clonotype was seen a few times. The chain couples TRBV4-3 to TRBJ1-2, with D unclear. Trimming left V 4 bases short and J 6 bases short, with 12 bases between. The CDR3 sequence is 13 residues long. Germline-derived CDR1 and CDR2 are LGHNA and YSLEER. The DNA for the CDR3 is TGCGCCAGCAGCCCGAGGACGTCCCATGGCTACACCTTC. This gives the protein CASSPRTSHGYTF.

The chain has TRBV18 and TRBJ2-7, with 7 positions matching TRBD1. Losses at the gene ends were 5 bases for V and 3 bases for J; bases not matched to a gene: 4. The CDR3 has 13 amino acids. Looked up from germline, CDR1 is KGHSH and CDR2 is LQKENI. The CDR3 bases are TGTGCCAGCTCATTCGGGACAGACTACGAGCAGTACTTC. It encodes CASSFGTDYEQYF.

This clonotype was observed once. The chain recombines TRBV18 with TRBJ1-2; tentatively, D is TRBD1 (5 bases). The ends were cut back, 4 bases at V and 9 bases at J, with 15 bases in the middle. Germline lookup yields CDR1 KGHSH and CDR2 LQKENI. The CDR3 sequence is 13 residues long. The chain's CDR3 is CASSLYAGKSYTF. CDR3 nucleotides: TGTGCCAGCTCACTTTACGCAGGGAAGAGCTACACCTTC. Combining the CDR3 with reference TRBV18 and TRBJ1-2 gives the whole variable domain NAGVMQNPRHLVRRRGQEARLRCSPMKGHSHVYWYRQLPEEGLKFMVYLQKENIIDESGMPKERFSAEFPKEGPSILRIQQVVRGDSAAYFCASSLYAGKSYTFGSGTRLTVV.

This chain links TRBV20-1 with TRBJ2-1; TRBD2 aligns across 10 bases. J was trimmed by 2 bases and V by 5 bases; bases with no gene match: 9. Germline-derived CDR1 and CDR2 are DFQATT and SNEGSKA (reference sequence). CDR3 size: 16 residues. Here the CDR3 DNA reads TGCAGTGCTTCTTCGAGCGGGGGGGCCCCCTACAATGAGCAGTTCTTC. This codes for CSASSSGGAPYNEQFF.

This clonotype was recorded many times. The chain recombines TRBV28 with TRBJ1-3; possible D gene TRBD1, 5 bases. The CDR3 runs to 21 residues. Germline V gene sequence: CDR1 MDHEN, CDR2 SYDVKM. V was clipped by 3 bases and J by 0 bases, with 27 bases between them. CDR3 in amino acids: CASSLSQGRRTLRASGNTIYF. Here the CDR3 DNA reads TGTGCCAGCAGTTTGTCCCAAGGACGGCGGACACTGAGAGCCTCTGGAAACACCATATATTTT.

CDR3 loop: CSVEDLVGAFF. The CDR3 bases are TGCAGCGTTGAAGATTTAGTAGGAGCTTTCTTT. The rearrangement uses TRBV29-1 and TRBJ1-1; D not certain. Germline V CDR1 and CDR2: SQVTM, ANQGSEA. This CDR3 region has 11 residues. V was clipped by 0 bases and J by 10 bases, with 9 bases between them.

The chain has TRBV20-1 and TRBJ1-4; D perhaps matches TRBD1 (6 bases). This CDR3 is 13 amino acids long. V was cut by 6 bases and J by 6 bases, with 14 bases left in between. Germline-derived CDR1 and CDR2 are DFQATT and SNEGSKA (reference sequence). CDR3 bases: TGCAGTGCCCCCGGACAGTCACATGAAAAACTGTTTTTT. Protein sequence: CSAPGQSHEKLFF.

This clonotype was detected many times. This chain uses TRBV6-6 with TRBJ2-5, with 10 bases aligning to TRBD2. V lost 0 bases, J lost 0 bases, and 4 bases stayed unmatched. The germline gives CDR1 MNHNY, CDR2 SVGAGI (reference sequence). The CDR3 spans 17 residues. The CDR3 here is CASSYSPLAGDQETQYF. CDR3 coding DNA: TGTGCCAGCAGTTACTCCCCCCTAGCGGGGGACCAAGAGACCCAGTACTTC.

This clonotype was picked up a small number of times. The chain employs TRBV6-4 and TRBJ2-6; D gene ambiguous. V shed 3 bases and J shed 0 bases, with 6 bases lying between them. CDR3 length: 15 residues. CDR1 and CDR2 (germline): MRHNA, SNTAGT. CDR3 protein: CASSELSSGANVLTF. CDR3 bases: TGTGCCAGCAGTGAGCTAAGCTCTGGGGCCAACGTCCTGACTTTC.

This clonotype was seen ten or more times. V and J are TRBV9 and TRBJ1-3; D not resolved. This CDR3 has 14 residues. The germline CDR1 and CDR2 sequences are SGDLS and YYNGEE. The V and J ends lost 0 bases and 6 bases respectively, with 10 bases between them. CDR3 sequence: CASSVGPGLNTIYF. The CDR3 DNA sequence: TGTGCCAGCAGCGTAGGACCTGGCCTAAACACCATATATTTT.

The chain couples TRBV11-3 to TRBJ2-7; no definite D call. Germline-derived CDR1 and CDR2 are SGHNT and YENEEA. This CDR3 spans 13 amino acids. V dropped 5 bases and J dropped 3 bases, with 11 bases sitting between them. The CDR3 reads CASSVSWGYEQYF. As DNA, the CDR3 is TGTGCCAGCAGCGTTTCGTGGGGCTACGAGCAGTACTTC.

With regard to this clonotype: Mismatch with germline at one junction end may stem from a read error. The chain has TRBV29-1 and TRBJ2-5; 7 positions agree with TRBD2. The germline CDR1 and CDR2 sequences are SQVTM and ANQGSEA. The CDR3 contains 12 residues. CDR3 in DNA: TGCAGCGCTGAACGCGGGGGAGAGACCCAGTACTTC. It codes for CSAERGGETQYF.